This T cell receptor beta chain is from a study of post-analysis software for immune sequencing data. As regards this clonotype: Its target is not known.

General study results and limits: Strong co-clustering by F measure was seen for same-batch samples. Four to six TRBV segments were significantly more frequent in patients than in controls. TRBV5-6, TRBV5-1 and TRBV20-1 were among these segments. People with multiple sclerosis had a significantly lower normalized Chao1 diversity than controls did.

The CDR3 loop spans 15 amino acids. The germline gives CDR1 DFQATT, CDR2 SNEGSKA (reference sequence). V lost 6 bases and J 0 bases, leaving 18 bases between the germline ends. Every TCR beta cDNA library bore unique molecular identifiers. About 500,000 cDNA molecules were obtained from approximately 0.91 to 9.4 million T cells. TCRdb reanalysed the PCR reads using MiXCR and keeps one entry per CDR3 protein. The sample gives about 820,000 distinct CDR3 sequences, around 53% of which show up once; about 4.5% is in the top ten. What was sequenced was blood. The chain combines TRBV20-1 with TRBJ2-7; D uncertain. The sequence came from a girl aged 5-17 years with multiple sclerosis. CDR3 nucleotide sequence: TGCAGTGCGAGCGCCGTGGGGTCCAACTCCTACGAGCAGTACTTC. It translates to CSASAVGSNSYEQYF.